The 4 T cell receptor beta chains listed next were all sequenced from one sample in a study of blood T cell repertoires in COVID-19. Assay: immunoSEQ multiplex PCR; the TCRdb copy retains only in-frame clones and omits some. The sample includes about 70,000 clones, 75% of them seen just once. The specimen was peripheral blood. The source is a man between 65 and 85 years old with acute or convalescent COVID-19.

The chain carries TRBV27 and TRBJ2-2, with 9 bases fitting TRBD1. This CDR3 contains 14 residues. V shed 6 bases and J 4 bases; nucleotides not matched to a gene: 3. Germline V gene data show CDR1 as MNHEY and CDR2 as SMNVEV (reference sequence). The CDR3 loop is CASRMTGGTGELFF. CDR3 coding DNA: TGTGCCAGCAGAATGACAGGGGGCACCGGGGAGCTGTTTTTT.

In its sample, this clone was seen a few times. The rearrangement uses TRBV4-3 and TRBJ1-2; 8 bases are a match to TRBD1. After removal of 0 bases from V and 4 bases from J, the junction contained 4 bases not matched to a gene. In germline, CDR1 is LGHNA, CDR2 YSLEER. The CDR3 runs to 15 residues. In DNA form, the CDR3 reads TGCGCCAGCAGCCAAGATCCCCAGGGGGCCTATGGCTACACCTTC. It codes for CASSQDPQGAYGYTF.

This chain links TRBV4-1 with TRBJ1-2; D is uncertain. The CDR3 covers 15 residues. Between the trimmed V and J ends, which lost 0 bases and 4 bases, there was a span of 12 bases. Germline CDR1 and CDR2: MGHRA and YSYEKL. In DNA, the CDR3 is TGCGCCAGCAGCCAAGAGGTGGGAGTGGGCTATGGCTACACCTTC. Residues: CASSQEVGVGYGYTF.

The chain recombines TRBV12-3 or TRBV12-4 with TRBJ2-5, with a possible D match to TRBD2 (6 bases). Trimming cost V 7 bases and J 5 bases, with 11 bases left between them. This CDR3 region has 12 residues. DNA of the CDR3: TGTGCCAGCAAGACTAGGGCGGAGACCCAGTACTTC. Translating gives CASKTRAETQYF.